This T cell receptor beta chain comes out of a study of shared clonotypes between healthy human individuals. This clone was seen a handful of times. Here immunoSEQ multiplex PCR was the method, and the copy in TCRdb shows in-frame clones only, minus some. The table records 300,000 or so clones, 74% of them present only once. The CDR3 has 15 amino acids. V was clipped by 1 base and J by 2 bases; unmatched bases: 5. Germline values: CDR1 SGDLS, CDR2 YYNGEE. Recent acute infections and vaccinations were absent in the healthy HIV-negative adult donors. The study separated CD4+ cells into CD45RA+ naive and CD45RA-negative memory subsets.

The sequence was collected from a man aged 30 to 45 in good health. The sample consisted of memory CD4+ T cells sorted from blood. Subset given: CD45RA-negative fraction. This rearrangement joins TRBV9 to TRBJ2-5; 7 nucleotides match TRBD2. For the CDR3, the DNA is TGTGCCAGCAGCGTAATAGCGGGCCCACAAGAGACCCAGTACTTC. Protein product: CASSVIAGPQETQYF.